The clone carrying this TCR beta chain occurred a few times. Losses at the gene ends were 6 bases for V and 0 bases for J; bases not matched to a gene: 8. The CDR3 runs 16 residues. The germline gives CDR1 MNHNY, CDR2 SVGAGI (reference sequence). This entry comes from a study of T cell repertoires in cytomegalovirus infection. TCRdb ran MiXCR on the reads and lists one entry per CDR3 protein. The table includes hundreds of thousands of distinct CDR3 sequences, roughly 30% detected once. The sequencing sample was made of PBMCs. The rearrangement links TRBV6-6 to TRBJ2-7, with 10 bases that match TRBD2. This TCR derives from a human donor in good health (CMV status not recorded). Some clones in this sample may be carry-over from other donors' samples. CDR3 DNA: TGTGCCAGCAGCCCCCTAGCTAGCGGGGGCTCCTACGAGCAGTACTTC. It is translated as CASSPLASGGSYEQYF.